These T cell receptor beta chains were read from a single sample in a study. TCRdb independently ran MiXCR on the 5' RACE reads; one entry per CDR3 protein. The sample includes some 8,200 distinct CDR3 sequences, approximately 40% of them seen just once. Sequences were obtained from tumor-infiltrating memory CD4+ T cells sorted from the breast tumor. These receptors came from a female donor with breast cancer. Both conserved end residues are part of each CDR3. D genes are given only for firm matches. Rows give clone size only sometimes, using once, few, many, or a class for an expanded clone.

TRBD2,TRBJ2-1,TRBV19,-,CASTPSGALNEQFF,TGTGCCAGTACCCCAAGCGGGGCACTCAATGAGCAGTTCTTC
-,TRBJ1-3,TRBV4-1,few,CASSPPGRSSGNTIYF,TGCGCCAGCAGCCCTCCCGGACGGAGCTCTGGAAACACCATATATTTT
-,TRBJ1-2,TRBV3-1,many,CASSQVGSYGYTF,TGTGCCAGCAGCCAAGTTGGCTCCTATGGCTACACCTTC
-,TRBJ2-7,TRBV4-1,many,CASSQGITGEQYF,TGCGCCAGCAGCCAAGGGATTACCGGCGAGCAGTACTTC
-,TRBJ2-5,TRBV7-8,-,CASSLVAGVSETQYF,TGTGCCAGCAGCTTAGTGGCCGGGGTGAGCGAGACCCAGTACTTC
TRBD1,TRBJ1-4,TRBV4-3,-,CASRQRPQGAGEKLFF,TGCGCCAGCAGGCAAAGGCCCCAGGGGGCAGGCGAAAAACTGTTTTTT
TRBD2,TRBJ2-5,TRBV4-2,-,CASSQPTSGTQETQYF,TGTGCCAGCAGCCAGCCGACTAGCGGAACCCAAGAGACCCAGTACTTC
TRBD2,TRBJ2-1,TRBV11-3,-,CASSLGGGGDRGNEQFF,TGTGCCAGCAGCTTAGGGGGCGGGGGGGACCGAGGAAATGAGCAGTTCTTC
TRBD1,TRBJ1-6,TRBV28,-,CASINSGTGVSPLHF,TGTGCCAGCATCAACTCCGGGACAGGGGTTTCACCCCTCCACTTT
-,TRBJ2-2,TRBV18,medium-sized,CASSPASVGPSGELFF,TGTGCCAGCTCACCTGCTAGCGTCGGGCCTTCCGGGGAGCTGTTTTTT
TRBD1,TRBJ1-1,TRBV7-6,many,CASSLGQGVTEAFF,TGTGCCAGCAGCTTAGGACAGGGCGTCACTGAAGCTTTCTTT
TRBD1,TRBJ1-5,TRBV6-1,many,CASTAISGTGTNQPQHF,TGTGCCAGCACTGCGATTTCGGGGACAGGTACCAATCAGCCCCAGCATTTT
-,TRBJ1-1,TRBV12-3/TRBV12-4,few,CASIPGLGLNTEAFF,TGTGCCAGCATCCCGGGACTGGGGCTGAACACTGAAGCTTTCTTT
TRBD2,TRBJ2-7,TRBV28,-,CASSLGGSAYKQYF,TGTGCCAGCAGTTTAGGCGGGAGTGCCTACAAGCAGTACTTC
-,TRBJ2-2,TRBV24-1,-,CATSDPGNSNTGELFF,TGTGCCACCAGTGATCCAGGGAATTCGAACACCGGGGAGCTGTTTTTT
-,TRBJ2-7,TRBV4-3,few,CASSQDRQRWEQYF,TGCGCCAGCAGCCAAGATAGACAGAGATGGGAGCAGTACTTC
-,TRBJ1-1,TRBV6-5,many,CASSKKGQRGTEAFF,TGTGCCAGCAGCAAAAAAGGACAGAGGGGCACTGAAGCTTTCTTT
TRBD2,TRBJ2-7,TRBV20-1,-,CSAVLSGRAGEQYF,TGCAGTGCTGTTCTTAGCGGGAGGGCCGGAGAGCAGTACTTC
-,TRBJ2-1,TRBV5-1,-,CASSLAPGGRGNEQFF,TGCGCCAGCAGCTTGGCTCCCGGAGGCAGGGGCAATGAGCAGTTCTTC
TRBD1,TRBJ1-1,TRBV25-1,-,CASRGQGTEAFF,TGTGCCAGCAGAGGACAGGGGACTGAAGCTTTCTTT
-,TRBJ2-5,TRBV7-6,many,CASSPLGETQYF,TGTGCCAGCAGCCCGTTAGGAGAGACCCAGTACTTC
TRBD1,TRBJ2-5,TRBV10-3,-,CAISGTGSQETQYF,TGTGCCATCAGTGGGACAGGGAGTCAAGAGACCCAGTACTTC
-,TRBJ2-5,TRBV2,medium-sized,CASSVGETQYF,TGTGCCAGCAGTGTAGGAGAGACCCAGTACTTC
TRBD2,TRBJ2-1,TRBV20-1,-,CSARDKGLAVNEQFF,TGCAGTGCTAGAGATAAGGGACTAGCGGTGAATGAGCAGTTCTTC
TRBD2,TRBJ2-7,TRBV4-1,-,CASSQFSGSTLEQYF,TGCGCCAGCAGCCAGTTTAGCGGGAGCACCTTGGAGCAGTACTTC
TRBD2,TRBJ2-5,TRBV6-2/TRBV6-3,medium-sized,CASSDAGGTSGQETQYF,TGTGCCAGCAGTGACGCCGGGGGGACTAGCGGACAAGAGACCCAGTACTTC
-,TRBJ2-1,TRBV10-3,-,CAISTLDNEQFF,TGTGCCATCAGTACGCTAGATAATGAGCAGTTCTTC
-,TRBJ2-1,TRBV9,-,CASSVGKNEQFF,TGTGCCAGCAGCGTAGGAAAGAATGAGCAGTTCTTC
-,TRBJ2-5,TRBV15,-,CATSKLRAPAETQYF,TGTGCCACCAGCAAACTCCGGGCCCCCGCGGAGACCCAGTACTTC
TRBD1,TRBJ1-1,TRBV20-1,-,CSARRSPGGGTEAFF,TGCAGTGCTAGGAGGTCGCCAGGGGGGGGCACTGAAGCTTTCTTT
-,TRBJ2-3,TRBV5-1,-,CASSGSTDTQYF,TGCGCCAGCAGCGGGAGCACAGATACGCAGTATTTT
TRBD1,TRBJ2-1,TRBV7-2,-,CASSPDRGGYNEQFF,TGTGCCAGCAGCCCCGACAGGGGGGGCTACAATGAGCAGTTCTTC
-,TRBJ2-7,TRBV7-8,many,CASSFSRNYEQYF,TGTGCCAGCAGCTTTTCAAGAAACTACGAGCAGTACTTC
TRBD1,TRBJ2-7,TRBV7-2,few,CANSDRDLYEQYF,TGTGCCAACTCTGACAGGGACCTCTACGAGCAGTACTTC
TRBD2,TRBJ2-5,TRBV9,few,CAGSEDSGSETQYF,TGTGCCGGCAGCGAAGATAGCGGGAGTGAGACCCAGTACTTC
-,TRBJ2-7,TRBV12-3/TRBV12-4,medium-sized,CASSPSPPVYEQYF,TGTGCCAGCAGTCCCAGTCCCCCGGTCTACGAGCAGTACTTC
TRBD2,TRBJ2-1,TRBV12-3/TRBV12-4,-,CASSRHGRNNEQFF,TGTGCCAGCAGCCGCCACGGGAGGAACAATGAGCAGTTCTTC
TRBD1,TRBJ2-7,TRBV12-3/TRBV12-4,medium-sized,CASTWTGEGRDYEQYF,TGTGCCAGCACCTGGACAGGAGAGGGCAGGGACTACGAGCAGTACTTC
-,TRBJ1-1,TRBV6-1,few,CASSPRLFGEAFF,TGTGCCAGCAGCCCACGGCTCTTCGGGGAAGCTTTCTTT
TRBD1,TRBJ1-1,TRBV29-1,-,CSGDRGGNTEAFF,TGCAGCGGGGACAGGGGCGGGAACACTGAAGCTTTCTTT
TRBD1,TRBJ2-7,TRBV28,many,CASSSPGTGVGSEQYF,TGTGCCAGCAGTTCCCCCGGGACAGGGGTGGGATCCGAGCAGTACTTC
TRBD2,TRBJ2-1,TRBV11-2,many,CASSHSPWTSGKGEQFF,TGTGCCAGCAGCCACTCCCCCTGGACTAGCGGCAAGGGGGAGCAGTTCTTC